The 19 T cell receptor beta chains below all came from one sample that was sequenced in a study of T cell repertoires in ileal Crohn's disease. The time point was: inflamed ileum from the surgical specimen. The method was immunoSEQ multiplex PCR; TCRdb's version includes in-frame clones alone and lacks a portion of them. The repertoire consists of some 7,000 clones, with over 80% occurring once and the leading ten covering 10%. Sequencing was carried out using ileal tissue. The receptors were gathered from an adult with Crohn's disease.

This chain joins TRBV7-9 and TRBJ2-3; 9 nucleotides align to TRBD1. J gave up 5 bases and V 5 bases, and 5 bases lay outside the gene matches. This CDR3 comprises 14 residues. Germline CDR1 reads SEHNR; CDR2 reads FQNEAQ (reference sequence). The CDR3 here is CASSPGQGGDTQYF. CDR3 coding DNA: TGTGCCAGCAGCCCGGGACAGGGTGGAGATACGCAGTATTTT.

The gene calls are TRBV11-2 and TRBJ1-3, with D unclear. This CDR3 spans 16 amino acids. V lost 3 bases, J lost 0 bases, and 12 bases lay in between. CDR1 is SGHAT and CDR2 is FQNNGV in the germline V gene. For the CDR3, the DNA is TGTGCCAGCAGCTTTCCGGGTCTAACCTCTGGAAACACCATATATTTT. Translation gives CASSFPGLTSGNTIYF.

The CDR3 nucleotides are TGCGCCAGCAGCCTCCAGCTAGCGGGGGGATCAGAGACCCAGTACTTC. Protein sequence: CASSLQLAGGSETQYF. The rearrangement joins TRBV5-1 to TRBJ2-5, with 11 bases aligning to TRBD2. The CDR3 sequence is 16 residues long. In germline, CDR1 is SGHRS, CDR2 YFSETQ. The V and J ends lost 4 bases and 4 bases, in that order; junction bases with no gene match: 9.

The chain combines TRBV11-2 with TRBJ2-5; tentative D call: TRBD2 (6 bases). V gave up 5 bases and J gave up 4 bases, with 17 bases separating them. This CDR3 contains 15 residues. The germline gives CDR1 SGHAT, CDR2 FQNNGV. Here the CDR3 reads CASSRTSGDGETQYF. The CDR3 DNA follows: TGTGCCAGCAGCCGCACCTCGGGGGACGGAGAGACCCAGTACTTC.

V usage is TRBV4-2 and J usage is TRBJ2-1; D is undetermined. This CDR3 has 14 amino acids. CDR1 is LGHNA and CDR2 is YNFKEQ in the germline V gene. V was cut by 0 bases and J by 7 bases, with 10 bases left in between. CDR3 bases: TGTGCCAGCAGCCAAGACCTGATAGGGAATGAGCAGTTCTTC. This translates into CASSQDLIGNEQFF.

The rearrangement joins TRBV7-9 to TRBJ1-1; maybe TRBD1 (5 bases). This CDR3 is built from 12 residues. The V gene lost 6 bases and the J gene lost 11 bases, with 16 bases spanning the gap. CDR1 is SEHNR and CDR2 is FQNEAQ in the germline V gene (reference sequence). CDR3 loop: CASSSTGGQAFF. In DNA, the CDR3 is TGTGCCAGCAGTTCGACGGGGGGTCAGGCTTTCTTT.

The genes are TRBV6-4 and TRBJ2-1; D not resolved. Germline V CDR1 and CDR2: MRHNA, SNTAGT. This CDR3 is 13 amino acids long. V gave up 0 bases and J gave up 6 bases, with 6 bases separating them. CDR3 in DNA: TGTGCCAGCAGTGACTCGCAGGTCAATGAGCAGTTCTTC. As protein: CASSDSQVNEQFF.

This chain connects TRBV9 to TRBJ2-3; D is undetermined. The CDR3 covers 13 residues. CDR1 and CDR2 from the germline V gene are SGDLS and YYNGEE. Deletions cut 0 bases from V and 0 bases from J, with 2 bases between. In nucleotides, the CDR3 is TGTGCCAGCAGCGTAGCTAGCACAGATACGCAGTATTTT. The encoded protein is CASSVASTDTQYF.

The chain links TRBV5-1 to TRBJ2-3; possibly TRBD1 or TRBD2 for D (6 bases each). The CDR3 runs 15 residues. V was cut by 5 bases and J by 7 bases, with 20 bases left in between. The germline CDR1 and CDR2 sequences are SGHRS and YFSETQ. CDR3 region: CASSGEVGAHHTQYF. The CDR3 region has the DNA TGCGCCAGCAGTGGGGAGGTGGGGGCGCATCATACGCAGTATTTT.

The chain employs TRBV28 and TRBJ2-5, with D perhaps matching TRBD1 (6 bases). This CDR3 is 14 amino acids long. Deletions cut 5 bases from V and 1 base from J, with 11 bases between. Germline V gene data show CDR1 as MDHEN and CDR2 as SYDVKM. The CDR3: CASSLGTSQETQYF. The CDR3 nucleotides read TGTGCCAGCAGTCTTGGGACATCCCAAGAGACCCAGTACTTC.

V and J are TRBV5-4 and TRBJ1-6; the D is unclear. CDR1 and CDR2 from the germline V gene are SGHNT and YYREEE (reference sequence). The germline V and J ends were trimmed by 1 base and 7 bases, with 9 bases remaining between them. The CDR3 covers 14 residues. DNA of the CDR3: TGTGCCAGCAGCTTGAGGCAGTCCAATTCACCCCTCCACTTT. This translates into CASSLRQSNSPLHF.

The chain employs TRBV18 and TRBJ1-1; D is perhaps TRBD1 (6 bases). V was shortened by 0 bases and J by 2 bases, with 13 bases between the two germline ends. Germline V gene data show CDR1 as KGHSH and CDR2 as LQKENI. This CDR3 is 16 amino acids long. The CDR3 nucleotides read TGTGCCAGCTCACCACCCTCGGGACACATAAACACTGAAGCTTTCTTT. This translates into CASSPPSGHINTEAFF. The full variable domain, completed using reference TRBV18 and TRBJ1-1, is NAGVMQNPRHLVRRRGQEARLRCSPMKGHSHVYWYRQLPEEGLKFMVYLQKENIIDESGMPKERFSAEFPKEGPSILRIQQVVRGDSAAYFCASSPPSGHINTEAFFGQGTRLTVV.

The rearrangement joins TRBV7-8 to TRBJ1-2; no reliable D call. The ends were cut back, 4 bases at V and 8 bases at J, with 20 bases in the middle. CDR3 size: 15 residues. The germline CDR1 and CDR2 sequences are SGHVS and FQNEAQ. CDR3: CASSYSVGSLEGYTF. CDR3 nucleotides: TGTGCCAGCAGCTACTCGGTTGGGTCCTTGGAGGGCTACACCTTC. Together with reference TRBV7-8 and TRBJ1-2, the CDR3 gives the full variable domain: GAGVSQSPRYKVAKRGQDVALRCDPISGHVSLFWYQQALGQGPEFLTYFQNEAQLDKSGLPSDRFFAERPEGSVSTLKIQRTQQEDSAVYLCASSYSVGSLEGYTFGSGTRLTVV.

CDR3 region: CASSLLLQGRSNQPQHF. Here the CDR3 DNA reads TGTGCCAGCAGTTTATTATTACAGGGGAGGAGCAATCAGCCCCAGCATTTT. This sequence joins TRBV27 and TRBJ1-5; 7 bases align to TRBD1. The trim removed 1 base at V and 1 base at J, leaving 7 bases unmatched. Germline lookup yields CDR1 MNHEY and CDR2 SMNVEV (reference sequence). This CDR3 comprises 17 residues.

This clone has more than one count but fewer than ten. V usage is TRBV13 and J usage is TRBJ2-1, with D possibly being TRBD1 (6 bases). The CDR3 sequence is 16 residues long. The germline V gene encodes CDR1 PRHDT and CDR2 FYEKMQ (reference sequence). V lost 4 bases and J 0 bases, leaving 13 bases between the germline ends. CDR3: CASSSYQGFSYNEQFF. In DNA, the CDR3 is TGTGCCAGCAGCTCTTACCAGGGGTTCTCCTACAATGAGCAGTTCTTC.

The genes are TRBV2 and TRBJ1-2; D is unclear. V shed 11 bases and J shed 6 bases, with 16 bases lying between them. Per the germline V gene, CDR1 is SNHLY and CDR2 is FYNNEI. This CDR3 region has 12 residues. The CDR3 spells CAPKGREDGYTF. The DNA for the CDR3 is TGTGCCCCCAAGGGTAGGGAGGATGGCTACACCTTC. Full variable domain (missing parts from reference TRBV2 and TRBJ1-2): EPEVTQTPSHQVTQMGQEVILRCVPISNHLYFYWYRQILGQKVEFLVSFYNNEISEKSEIFDDQFSVERPDGSNFTLKIRSTKLEDSAMYFCAPKGREDGYTFGSGTRLTVV.

The V and J genes are TRBV19 and TRBJ1-6; 10 bases align to TRBD1. The germline CDR1 and CDR2 sequences are LNHDA and SQIVND (reference sequence). Trimming at V came to 7 bases and at J to 6 bases, leaving 3 bases not matched to a gene. The CDR3 runs 14 residues. CDR3 sequence: CASKGTGANSPLHF. The CDR3 DNA sequence: TGTGCCAGTAAGGGGACAGGGGCTAATTCACCCCTCCACTTT.

This chain connects TRBV29-1 to TRBJ1-2, with TRBD1 matching 8 bases. Looked up from germline, CDR1 is SQVTM and CDR2 is ANQGSEA. The V segment lost 5 bases and the J segment 6 bases; nucleotides outside the gene matches: 17. The CDR3 covers 16 residues. The CDR3 sequence: CSVFKDSPGGRNGYTF. For the CDR3, the DNA is TGCAGCGTTTTCAAGGATTCCCCAGGGGGCAGGAATGGCTACACCTTC.

This chain connects TRBV29-1 to TRBJ2-2, with D possibly matching TRBD1 (5 bases). The CDR3 spans 15 residues. Per the germline V gene, CDR1 is SQVTM and CDR2 is ANQGSEA. Trimming cost V 3 bases and J 1 base, with 12 bases left between them. CDR3 amino acids: CSVEILTENTGELFF. Here the CDR3 DNA reads TGCAGCGTTGAGATACTGACAGAGAACACCGGGGAGCTGTTTTTT.